The 13 T cell receptor beta chains given below trace back to one sample, sequenced in a study of shared clonotypes between healthy human individuals. Profiled with immunoSEQ multiplex PCR; TCRdb holds only in-frame clones, not every one. The sample carries about 520,000 clones, around 73% recorded once. Sequencing was performed on PBMCs. The receptors were gathered from a woman aged 40 to 55 in good health. Some clones in this sample may be carry-over from other donors' samples.

This chain connects TRBV19 to TRBJ2-7; D might be TRBD1 (6 bases). This CDR3 is 16 amino acids long. Trimming took off 0 bases at V and 2 bases at J, with 14 bases between the two ends. CDR1 is LNHDA and CDR2 is SQIVND in the germline V gene (reference sequence). In DNA form, the CDR3 reads TGTGCCAGTAGTATAGATCATTGGACAGTCCCCTACGAGCAGTACTTC. Encoded protein: CASSIDHWTVPYEQYF. Full variable domain (rest looked up from reference TRBV19 and TRBJ2-7): DGGITQSPKYLFRKEGQNVTLSCEQNLNHDAMYWYRQDPGQGLRLIYYSQIVNDFQKGDIAEGYSVSREKKESFPLTVTSAQKNPTAFYLCASSIDHWTVPYEQYFGPGTRLTVT.

The V gene is TRBV7-2, the J gene TRBJ2-7, with TRBD1 matching over 10 bases. The CDR3 contains 14 residues. The junction had 3 bases not matched to a gene; V was cut back by 4 bases and J by 3 bases. Germline V gene sequence: CDR1 SGHTA, CDR2 FQGNSA. CDR3 nucleotide sequence: TGTGCCAGCAGCTACCGGGACAGGGGCTACGAGCAGTACTTC. Translated, it gives CASSYRDRGYEQYF.

The rearrangement joins TRBV7-9 to TRBJ2-1; D not certain. Germline V gives CDR1 SEHNR, CDR2 FQNEAQ (reference sequence). CDR3 size: 16 residues. V lost 5 bases, J lost 1 base, and 15 bases lay in between. The CDR3 is CASSPTAVSSYNEQFF. DNA of the CDR3: TGTGCCAGCAGCCCCACGGCCGTGTCATCCTACAATGAGCAGTTCTTC.

This chain links TRBV19 with TRBJ1-1; a weak D match, TRBD1 (6 bases). The V end was cut by 3 bases, the J end by 8 bases, with 16 bases between. The CDR3 extends over 14 amino acids. Germline loops: CDR1 LNHDA, CDR2 SQIVND (reference sequence). CDR3 nucleotide sequence: TGTGCCAGTAGTATCACAAGCCTCAGGGGAGAAGCTTTCTTT. Its protein is CASSITSLRGEAFF.

The rearrangement joins TRBV4-2 to TRBJ1-2; 7 nucleotides agree with TRBD1. Germline CDR1 LGHNA, CDR2 YNFKEQ. The V segment lost 6 bases and the J segment 4 bases; nucleotides outside the gene matches: 2. This CDR3 spans 12 amino acids. The CDR3 spells CASRQGVYGYTF. CDR3 sequence (DNA): TGTGCCAGCAGGCAGGGGGTCTATGGCTACACCTTC.

The chain recombines TRBV12-5 with TRBJ2-7, with 7 positions matching TRBD2. Germline-derived CDR1 and CDR2 are LGHNT and FRNRAP. There are 13 residues in the CDR3. V lost 7 bases and J lost 3; bases outside the gene matches: 6. Written as DNA, the CDR3 is TGTGCTAGTGCCCTCGGGGACTACTACGAGCAGTACTTC. This encodes CASALGDYYEQYF.

For this clone: A far larger clone is one base from this, pointing to a likely read error. The rearrangement uses TRBV11-3 and TRBJ2-5; 8 positions agree with TRBD2. Germline-derived CDR1 and CDR2 are SGHNT and YENEEA. This CDR3 comprises 17 residues. The CDR3 spells CASSSSGTGGLEEAQYF. The CDR3 DNA sequence: TGTGCCAGCAGCTCTAGCGGCACGGGAGGGCTGGAAGAGGCCCAGTACTTC.

V usage is TRBV5-1 and J usage is TRBJ1-2; D perhaps matches TRBD1 (6 bases). Germline V lookup: CDR1 SGHRS, CDR2 YFSETQ. Trimming pared 0 bases from V and 4 bases from J, leaving 10 bases between. This CDR3 region has 14 residues. Here the CDR3 reads CASSLDRASYGYTF. The DNA of the CDR3 is TGCGCCAGCAGCTTGGACAGGGCCAGCTATGGCTACACCTTC.

The chain carries TRBV29-1 and TRBJ1-1; D gene uncertain. The length of the CDR3 is 13 residues. V shed 7 bases and J shed 0 bases, with 12 bases lying between them. The germline gives CDR1 SQVTM, CDR2 ANQGSEA. The CDR3 loop reads CSAGTGMNTEAFF. The CDR3, as DNA: TGCAGCGCCGGAACGGGCATGAACACTGAAGCTTTCTTT.

The chain uses TRBV7-2 and TRBJ1-2; D unresolved. CDR1 and CDR2 from the germline V gene are SGHTA and FQGNSA. This CDR3 spans 12 amino acids. Deletions cut 4 bases from V and 4 bases from J, with 7 bases between. CDR3 region: CASSYPAYGYTF. In DNA, the CDR3 is TGTGCCAGCAGCTACCCGGCCTATGGCTACACCTTC.

V and J are TRBV19 and TRBJ1-2; D uncertain. Germline CDR1 reads LNHDA; CDR2 reads SQIVND (reference sequence). V was shortened by 1 base and J by 0 bases, with 6 bases between the two germline ends. This CDR3 is built from 14 residues. The CDR3, as DNA: TGTGCCAGTAGTATAGGCTTGGCTAACTATGGCTACACCTTC. Translation: CASSIGLANYGYTF.

The chain uses TRBV18 and TRBJ2-5, with 8 positions matching TRBD2. The ends lost 3 bases at V and 5 bases at J; junction bases unmatched: 8. Germline CDR1 and CDR2: KGHSH and LQKENI. The CDR3 spans 15 residues. The chain's CDR3 is CASSPGGGLRETQYF. DNA of the CDR3: TGTGCCAGCTCACCGGGCGGGGGGCTTCGGGAGACCCAGTACTTC.

This clone occurred many times. The identical CDR3 is also encoded by other nucleotide sequences in the sample. This chain links TRBV9 with TRBJ2-7, with TRBD1 matching 9 bases. The CDR3 is 15 residues long. Germline CDR1 reads SGDLS; CDR2 reads YYNGEE. Germline trimming cut 0 bases from V and 1 base from J; bases unmatched to any gene: 2. CDR3 DNA: TGTGCCAGCAGCGTAGAAGGGACAGGGTCCTACGAGCAGTACTTC. Translated, it gives CASSVEGTGSYEQYF.